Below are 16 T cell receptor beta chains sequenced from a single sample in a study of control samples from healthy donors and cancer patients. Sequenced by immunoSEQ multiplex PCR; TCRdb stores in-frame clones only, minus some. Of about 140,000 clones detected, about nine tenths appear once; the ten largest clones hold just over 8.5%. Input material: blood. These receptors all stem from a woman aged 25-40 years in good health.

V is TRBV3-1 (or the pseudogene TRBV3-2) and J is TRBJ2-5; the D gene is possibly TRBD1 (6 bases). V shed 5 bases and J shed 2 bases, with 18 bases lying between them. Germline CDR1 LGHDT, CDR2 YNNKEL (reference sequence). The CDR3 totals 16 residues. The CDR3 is CASSSFDRRLQETQYF. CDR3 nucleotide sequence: TGTGCCAGCAGCAGCTTCGACAGGCGCCTTCAAGAGACCCAGTACTTC.

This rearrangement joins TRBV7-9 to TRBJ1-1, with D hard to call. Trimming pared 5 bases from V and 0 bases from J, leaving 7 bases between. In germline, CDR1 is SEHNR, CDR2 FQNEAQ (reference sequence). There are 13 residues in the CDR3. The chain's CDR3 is CASSQDLNTEAFF. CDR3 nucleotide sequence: TGTGCCAGCAGCCAGGACTTGAACACTGAAGCTTTCTTT.

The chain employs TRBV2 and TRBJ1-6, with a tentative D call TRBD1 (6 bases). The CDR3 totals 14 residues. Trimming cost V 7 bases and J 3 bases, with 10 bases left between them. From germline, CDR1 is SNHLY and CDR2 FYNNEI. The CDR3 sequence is CASTVDSYNSPLHF. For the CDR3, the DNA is TGTGCCAGCACCGTGGACAGCTATAATTCACCCCTCCACTTT.

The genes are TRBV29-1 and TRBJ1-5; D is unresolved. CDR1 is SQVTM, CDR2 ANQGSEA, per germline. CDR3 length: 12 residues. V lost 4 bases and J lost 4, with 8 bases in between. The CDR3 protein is CSVGGGNQPQHF. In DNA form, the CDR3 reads TGCAGCGTTGGGGGAGGGAATCAGCCCCAGCATTTT.

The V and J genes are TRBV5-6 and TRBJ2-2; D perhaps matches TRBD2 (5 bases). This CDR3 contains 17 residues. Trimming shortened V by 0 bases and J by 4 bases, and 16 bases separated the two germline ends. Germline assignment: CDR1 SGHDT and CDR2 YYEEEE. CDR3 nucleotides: TGTGCCAGCAGCTTGGTCCTACTGCGCGGGCCCACCGGGGAGCTGTTTTTT. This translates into CASSLVLLRGPTGELFF.

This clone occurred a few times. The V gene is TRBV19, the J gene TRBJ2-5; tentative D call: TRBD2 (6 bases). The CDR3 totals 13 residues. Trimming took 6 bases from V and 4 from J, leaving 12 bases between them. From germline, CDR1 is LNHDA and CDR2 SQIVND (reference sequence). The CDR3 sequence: CASRPGTSETQYF. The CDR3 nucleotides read TGTGCCAGTAGGCCCGGGACTTCAGAGACCCAGTACTTC.

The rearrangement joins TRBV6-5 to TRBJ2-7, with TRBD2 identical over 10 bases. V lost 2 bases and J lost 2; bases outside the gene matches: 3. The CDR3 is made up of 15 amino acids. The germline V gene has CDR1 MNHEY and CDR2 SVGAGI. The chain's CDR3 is CASSYRLAGAYEQYF. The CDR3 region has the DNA TGTGCCAGCAGTTACCGGCTAGCGGGAGCCTACGAGCAGTACTTC.

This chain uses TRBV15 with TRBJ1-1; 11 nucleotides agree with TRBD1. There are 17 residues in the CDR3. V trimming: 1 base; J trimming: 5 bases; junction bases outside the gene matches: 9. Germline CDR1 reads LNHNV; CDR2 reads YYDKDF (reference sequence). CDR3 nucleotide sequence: TGTGCCACCAGCAGAGGGAAGCTCCGGGACAGGGGGACTGAAGCTTTCTTT. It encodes CATSRGKLRDRGTEAFF.

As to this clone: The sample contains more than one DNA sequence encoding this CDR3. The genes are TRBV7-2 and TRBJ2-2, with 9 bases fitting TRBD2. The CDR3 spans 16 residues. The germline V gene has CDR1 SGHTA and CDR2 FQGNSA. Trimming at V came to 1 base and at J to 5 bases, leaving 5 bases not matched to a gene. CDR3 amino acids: CASSLGGGRATGELFF. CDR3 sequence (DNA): TGTGCCAGCAGCTTAGGGGGCGGGAGGGCGACCGGGGAGCTGTTTTTT.

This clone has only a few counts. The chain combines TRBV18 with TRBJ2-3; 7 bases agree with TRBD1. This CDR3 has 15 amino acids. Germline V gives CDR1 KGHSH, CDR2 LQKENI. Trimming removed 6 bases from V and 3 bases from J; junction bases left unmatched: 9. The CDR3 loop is CASSETGIGTDTQYF. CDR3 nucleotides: TGTGCCAGCTCGGAGACAGGGATTGGGACAGATACGCAGTATTTT.

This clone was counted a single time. The CDR3 sequence: CASSPTRGDGYTF. CDR3 nucleotides: TGTGCCAGCAGCCCTACAAGAGGCGATGGCTACACCTTC. V gene TRBV12-3 or TRBV12-4 combines with J gene TRBJ1-2, with D uncertain. The CDR3 consists of 13 residues. The V end was cut by 6 bases, the J end by 6 bases, with 14 bases between.

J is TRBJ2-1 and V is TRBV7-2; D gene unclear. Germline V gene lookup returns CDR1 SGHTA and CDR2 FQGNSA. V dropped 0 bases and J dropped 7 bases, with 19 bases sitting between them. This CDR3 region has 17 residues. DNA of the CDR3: TGTGCCAGCAGCTTAGCTGTCGGAGTGGGCGTAGAGAATGAGCAGTTCTTC. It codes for CASSLAVGVGVENEQFF.

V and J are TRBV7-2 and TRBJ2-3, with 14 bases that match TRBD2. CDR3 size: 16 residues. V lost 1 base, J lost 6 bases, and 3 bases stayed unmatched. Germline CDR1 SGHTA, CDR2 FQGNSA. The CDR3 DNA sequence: TGTGCCAGCAGCTTAGGGACTAGCGGGAGGACCGATACGCAGTATTTT. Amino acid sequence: CASSLGTSGRTDTQYF. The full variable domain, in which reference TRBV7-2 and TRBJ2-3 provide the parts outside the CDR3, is GAGVSQSPSNKVTEKGKDVELRCDPISGHTALYWYRQSLGQGLEFLIYFQGNSAPDKSGLPSDRFSAERTGGSVSTLTIQRTQQEDSAVYLCASSLGTSGRTDTQYFGPGTRLTVL.

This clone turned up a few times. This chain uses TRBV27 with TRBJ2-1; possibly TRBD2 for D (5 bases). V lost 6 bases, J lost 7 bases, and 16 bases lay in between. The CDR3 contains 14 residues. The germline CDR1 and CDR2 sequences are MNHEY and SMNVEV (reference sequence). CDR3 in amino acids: CASSLRRGSNEQFF. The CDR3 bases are TGTGCCAGCAGCCTCCGGAGAGGGAGTAATGAGCAGTTCTTC.

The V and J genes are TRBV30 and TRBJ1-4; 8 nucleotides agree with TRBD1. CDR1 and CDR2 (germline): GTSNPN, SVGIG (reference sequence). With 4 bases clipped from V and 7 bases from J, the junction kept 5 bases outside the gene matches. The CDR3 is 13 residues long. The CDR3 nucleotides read TGTGCCTGGAACGGACAGGGCTCTGAAAAACTGTTTTTT. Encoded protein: CAWNGQGSEKLFF.

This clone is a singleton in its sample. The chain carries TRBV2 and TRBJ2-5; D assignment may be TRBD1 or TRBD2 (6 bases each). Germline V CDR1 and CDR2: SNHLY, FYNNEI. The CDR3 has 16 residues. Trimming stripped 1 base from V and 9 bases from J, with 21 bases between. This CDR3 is CASSEVGGPSSLAQYF. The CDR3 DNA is TGTGCCAGCAGTGAAGTGGGGGGCCCCTCTAGTTTGGCCCAGTACTTC.